The next 25 T cell receptor beta chains were all read from a single sample in a study of immune evolution from preneoplasia to lung adenocarcinoma (dated by TCRdb to the early 2020s). The library was made by the immunoSEQ multiplex PCR assay. The table comes from immuneACCESS by way of TCRdb, which keeps in-frame sequences with V and J called. Part of the clones is missing from these tables; in studies checked, under half for an unresolved V gene and the rest for unknown reasons. Present in this sample are about 4,900 clones, 76% of which were seen just once. In total, the top ten clones hold about 10% of the sample. What was sequenced was FFPE minimally invasive lung adenocarcinoma tissue. What this sample's cell subset or site label stands for: micro-invasive lung adenocarcinoma (MIA). Receptor source: a person aged 60-79 years with lung adenocarcinoma.

This rearrangement joins TRBV6-5 to TRBJ2-3; 7 nucleotides agree with TRBD1. V lost 6 bases to trimming and J lost 2 bases; unmatched junction nucleotides: 5. The germline V gene has CDR1 MNHEY and CDR2 SVGAGI. The CDR3 totals 14 residues. CDR3 sequence (DNA): TGTGCCAGCAGATGGGGACAGTTCACAGATACGCAGTATTTT. The encoded protein is CASRWGQFTDTQYF.

The CDR3 reads CAWSLDLYEQYF. The CDR3 nucleotides read TGTGCCTGGAGTTTGGATCTCTACGAGCAGTACTTC. The chain carries TRBV30 and TRBJ2-7; no firm D call. Germline CDR1 GTSNPN, CDR2 SVGIG (reference sequence). The CDR3 is 12 residues long. V shed 2 bases and J shed 3 bases, with 8 bases lying between them. Full variable domain (outside the CDR3, taken from reference TRBV30 and TRBJ2-7): SQTIHQWPATLVQPVGSPLSLECTVEGTSNPNLYWYRQAAGRGLQLLFYSVGIGQISSEVPQNLSASRPQDRQFILSSKKLLLSDSGFYLCAWSLDLYEQYFGPGTRLTVT.

This clone turned up a few times. The chain uses TRBV5-1 and TRBJ1-1; D is uncertain. The CDR3 extends over 12 amino acids. V dropped 5 bases and J dropped 2 bases, with 7 bases sitting between them. Per germline, CDR1 SGHRS and CDR2 YFSETQ. The CDR3: CASRWANTEAFF. In DNA, the CDR3 is TGCGCCAGCAGGTGGGCAAACACTGAAGCTTTCTTT.

The chain is built from TRBV5-1 and TRBJ1-4, with D unclear. The CDR3 runs 15 residues. Deletions cut 0 bases from V and 0 bases from J, with 6 bases between. CDR1 SGHRS and CDR2 YFSETQ come from the germline V gene. The CDR3 loop reads CASSLVRATNEKLFF. CDR3 coding DNA: TGCGCCAGCAGCTTGGTGCGGGCAACTAATGAAAAACTGTTTTTT. Full variable domain (remainder filled in from reference TRBV5-1 and TRBJ1-4): KAGVTQTPRYLIKTRGQQVTLSCSPISGHRSVSWYQQTPGQGLQFLFEYFSETQRNKGNFPGRFSGRQFSNSRSEMNVSTLELGDSALYLCASSLVRATNEKLFFGSGTQLSVL.

A single count supports this clone. The chain combines TRBV5-1 with TRBJ2-3, with 7 nucleotides matching TRBD2. J lost 1 base, V lost 7 bases, and 12 bases had no gene match. Germline values: CDR1 SGHRS, CDR2 YFSETQ. The CDR3 has 16 residues. The DNA for the CDR3 is TGCGCCAGCTCCGCTTCGGGGCTAGCGGGCACAGATACGCAGTATTTT. Its translation: CASSASGLAGTDTQYF.

The rearrangement joins TRBV21-1 to TRBJ2-7. TRBV21-1 is a recognized pseudogene. The CDR3 has 12 amino acids. CDR3 coding DNA: TGTGCCAGCAGCGCCAGCCTCTACGAGCAGTACTTC. This encodes CASSASLYEQYF.

This chain joins TRBV4-2 and TRBJ2-5; 10 bases fit TRBD2. The V gene's germline CDR1 is LGHNA and CDR2 YNFKEQ. V lost 6 bases and J lost 9; bases outside the gene matches: 13. The CDR3 length is 15 residues. CDR3 sequence (DNA): TGTGCCAGCAGGCCTACTAGCGGGGAAGTCTCGGCCCAGTACTTC. Amino acids: CASRPTSGEVSAQYF.

This clone was observed a handful of times. The chain employs TRBV15 and TRBJ2-5; no clear D. Germline V lookup: CDR1 LNHNV, CDR2 YYDKDF (reference sequence). The CDR3 consists of 14 residues. V was pared by 0 bases and J by 5 bases, with 10 bases between. The CDR3 here is CATSRDPTVETQYF. The CDR3 DNA sequence: TGTGCCACCAGCAGAGATCCGACGGTTGAGACCCAGTACTTC.

This clone was recorded a few times. The chain couples TRBV28 to TRBJ1-1, with D hard to call. Germline lookup yields CDR1 MDHEN and CDR2 SYDVKM. V was cut by 6 bases and J by 7 bases, with 18 bases left in between. The CDR3 is 14 amino acids. The CDR3: CASSNRGPPVEAFF. CDR3 in DNA: TGTGCCAGCAGCAACCGAGGGCCCCCAGTTGAAGCTTTCTTT.

The rearrangement links TRBV13 to TRBJ2-3; D tentatively reads TRBD1 or TRBD2 (5 bases each). V was pared by 6 bases and J by 1 base, with 11 bases between. The CDR3 loop spans 14 amino acids. Per the germline V gene, CDR1 is PRHDT and CDR2 is FYEKMQ (reference sequence). CDR3 residues: CASSSGRGTDTQYF. Here the CDR3 DNA reads TGTGCCAGCAGTTCGGGGCGGGGCACAGATACGCAGTATTTT.

The chain uses TRBV9 and TRBJ1-5; a possible D gene is TRBD1 (6 bases). Per germline, CDR1 SGDLS and CDR2 YYNGEE. The V gene lost 3 bases and the J gene lost 0 bases, with 10 bases spanning the gap. This CDR3 is built from 15 residues. The CDR3 bases are TGTGCCAGCAGCGCCGGGGGCCATAGCAATCAGCCCCAGCATTTT. Amino acid sequence: CASSAGGHSNQPQHF. The variable domain in full, with the rest retrieved from reference TRBV9 and TRBJ1-5, is DSGVTQTPKHLITATGQRVTLRCSPRSGDLSVYWYQQSLDQGLQFLIQYYNGEERAKGNILERFSAQQFPDLHSELNLSSLELGDSALYFCASSAGGHSNQPQHFGDGTRLSIL.

The gene calls are TRBV25-1 and TRBJ2-2; D might be TRBD1 (5 bases). The V gene lost 4 bases and the J gene lost 6 bases, with 12 bases spanning the gap. The germline V gene encodes CDR1 MGHDK and CDR2 SYGVNS. The CDR3 sequence is 14 residues long. In nucleotides, the CDR3 is TGTGCCAGCAGTGTCGCAGGGCATTCCGGGGAGCTGTTTTTT. It translates to CASSVAGHSGELFF.

In the case of this clone: The junction does not match germline at one end; this may be a read error. This chain joins TRBV6-6 and TRBJ2-5; D gene ambiguous. This CDR3 spans 11 amino acids. In germline, CDR1 is MNHNY, CDR2 SVGAGI (reference sequence). CDR3 sequence: CASTSPETQYF. The CDR3 bases are TGTGCCAGCACCAGCCCAGAGACCCAATACTTC.

The chain combines TRBV14 with TRBJ2-7; D gene unclear. CDR3 length equals 12 residues. Trimming removed 6 bases at V and 2 bases at J, with 8 bases between. CDR1 SGHDN and CDR2 FVKESK come from the germline V gene. As DNA, the CDR3 is TGTGCCAGCAGTCCAGACACCTACGAGCAGTACTTC. It codes for CASSPDTYEQYF.

Only one count was recorded for this clone. V is TRBV4-2 and J is TRBJ2-7; 12 nucleotides line up with TRBD2. Germline trimming cut 3 bases from V and 5 bases from J; bases unmatched to any gene: 8. The germline CDR1 and CDR2 sequences are LGHNA and YNFKEQ. The CDR3 has 16 residues. CDR3 in amino acids: CASSHLSSGGADEQYF. The DNA for the CDR3 is TGTGCCAGCAGCCACCTGTCTAGCGGGGGGGCCGACGAGCAGTACTTC.

The CDR3 here is CAISGGTGIYEQYF. The CDR3 region has the DNA TGTGCCATCAGTGGGGGGACAGGGATCTACGAGCAGTACTTC. This chain uses TRBV10-3 with TRBJ2-7, with 9 bases lining up with TRBD1. The germline CDR1 and CDR2 sequences are ENHRY and SYGVKD. This CDR3 comprises 14 residues. V trimming: 4 bases; J trimming: 3 bases; junction bases outside the gene matches: 4.

Note on this clone: The sample carries other DNA sequences with the same CDR3. The J gene is TRBJ2-3, the V gene TRBV7-9, with 8 positions matching TRBD2. The junction had 4 bases not matched to a gene; V was cut back by 6 bases and J by 2 bases. The CDR3 sequence is 14 residues long. The germline gives CDR1 SEHNR, CDR2 FQNEAQ (reference sequence). CDR3 residues: CASRLAGTTDTQYF. CDR3 nucleotides: TGTGCCAGCAGGCTAGCGGGCACCACAGATACGCAGTATTTT.

The chain links TRBV29-1 to TRBJ1-5; a weak D match, TRBD1 (5 bases). CDR1 is SQVTM, CDR2 ANQGSEA, per germline. This CDR3 comprises 11 residues. Trimming took off 4 bases at V and 9 bases at J, with 10 bases between the two ends. The CDR3 DNA reads as TGCAGCGTTGTGGTTGGGGGGCCCCAGCATTTT. Translating gives CSVVVGGPQHF. Complete variable domain (other parts from reference TRBV29-1 and TRBJ1-5): SAVISQKPSRDICQRGTSLTIQCQVDSQVTMMFWYRQQPGQSLTLIATANQGSEATYESGFVIDKFPISRPNLTFSTLTVSNMSPEDSSIYLCSVVVGGPQHFGDGTRLSIL.

The V call is TRBV5-1, the J call TRBJ2-7, with a tentative D call TRBD1 (5 bases). CDR1 is SGHRS and CDR2 is YFSETQ in the germline V gene. This CDR3 comprises 12 residues. V was clipped by 4 bases and J by 4 bases, with 9 bases between them. CDR3 amino acids: CASSLGQYEQYF. The DNA of the CDR3 is TGCGCCAGCAGCCTGGGGCAGTACGAGCAGTACTTC.

A single count supports this clone. The chain recombines TRBV13 with TRBJ1-6; 7 positions match TRBD1. Trimming cost V 3 bases and J 5 bases; bases outside gene matches: 4. The CDR3 runs to 15 residues. CDR1 PRHDT and CDR2 FYEKMQ come from the germline V gene (reference sequence). Written as DNA, the CDR3 is TGTGCCAGCAGCTTCACAGGGGAAAATAATTCACCCCTCCACTTT. Translation: CASSFTGENNSPLHF.

J is TRBJ1-2 and V is TRBV6-5, with D perhaps matching TRBD1 (6 bases). Germline CDR1 and CDR2: MNHEY and SVGAGI. Deletions cut 5 bases from V and 6 bases from J, with 13 bases between. The CDR3 covers 13 residues. CDR3 region: CASSQDSLDGYTF. Here the CDR3 DNA reads TGTGCCAGCAGTCAGGACAGCCTCGATGGCTACACCTTC.

This chain joins TRBV6-5 and TRBJ2-3; 12 bases align to TRBD1. The CDR3 has 15 amino acids. V lost 6 bases and J lost 4; bases outside the gene matches: 5. Per the germline V gene, CDR1 is MNHEY and CDR2 is SVGAGI. CDR3 DNA: TGTGCCAGCAGCCTGGGACAGGGGGCTGCAGATACGCAGTATTTT. It specifies CASSLGQGAADTQYF.

The chain links TRBV15 to TRBJ2-5; TRBD2 is a possible D gene (5 bases). CDR3 length equals 12 residues. V lost 3 bases to trimming and J lost 5 bases, with 7 bases between them. From germline, CDR1 is LNHNV and CDR2 YYDKDF (reference sequence). CDR3 amino acids: CATSSPGETQYF. The CDR3 nucleotides are TGTGCCACCAGCAGTCCGGGGGAGACCCAGTACTTC.

This chain links TRBV13 with TRBJ1-1; 8 bases line up with TRBD1. CDR3 length: 15 residues. Looked up from germline, CDR1 is PRHDT and CDR2 is FYEKMQ (reference sequence). V trimming: 3 bases; J trimming: 5 bases; junction bases outside the gene matches: 8. CDR3 in DNA: TGTGCCAGCAGCTTCGATCTAACAGGGGGAACTGAAGCTTTCTTT. It specifies CASSFDLTGGTEAFF.

The V call is TRBV7-2, the J call TRBJ1-5; D is undetermined. This CDR3 contains 16 residues. V dropped 1 base and J dropped 0 bases, with 10 bases sitting between them. CDR1 and CDR2 (germline): SGHTA, FQGNSA. CDR3 sequence: CASSLDGSYSNQPQHF. The CDR3 DNA reads TGTGCCAGCAGCTTAGACGGGTCCTATAGCAATCAGCCCCAGCATTTT.